The 15 T cell receptor beta chains in this list originate from one sample, sequenced in a study of T cell responses to AZD1222 COVID-19 vaccine. Here immunoSEQ multiplex PCR was the method, and the copy in TCRdb shows in-frame clones only, minus some. The data show about 160,000 clones, around 90% seen once. Sequenced material: peripheral blood, taken 28 days after the second AZD1222 dose. The receptors stem from an adult who received the AZD1222 COVID-19 vaccine.

This rearrangement joins TRBV7-9 to TRBJ1-3; possible D gene TRBD1, 6 bases. Trimming left V 5 bases short and J 0 bases short, with 11 bases between. The CDR3 totals 15 residues. Per the germline V gene, CDR1 is SEHNR and CDR2 is FQNEAQ (reference sequence). The CDR3 here is CASSKQGGSGNTIYF. The CDR3 DNA is TGTGCCAGCAGCAAACAGGGAGGCTCTGGAAACACCATATATTTT. The whole variable domain, filled in from reference TRBV7-9 and TRBJ1-3, reads DTGVSQNPRHKITKRGQNVTFRCDPISEHNRLYWYRQTLGQGPEFLTYFQNEAQLEKSRLLSDRFSAERPKGSFSTLEIQRTEQGDSAMYLCASSKQGGSGNTIYFGEGSWLTVV.

Concerning this clone: The junction departs from the called germline gene at one end, perhaps through a read error. The chain couples TRBV25-1 to TRBJ2-3; 7 bases align to TRBD2. The CDR3 runs 14 residues. Germline V gene data show CDR1 as MGHDK and CDR2 as SYGVNS. In DNA, the CDR3 is TGTGCCAGCAGCCTGCGGGGGAGCATAGATACGCAGTATTTT. Amino acids: CASSLRGSIDTQYF.

The rearrangement links TRBV6-1 to TRBJ1-2, with TRBD1 matching 11 bases. Trimming cost V 1 base and J 4 bases; bases outside gene matches: 5. This CDR3 has 16 residues. Per germline, CDR1 MNHNS and CDR2 SASEGT. The CDR3 region is CASSEVGQGAVYGYTF. As DNA, the CDR3 is TGTGCCAGCAGTGAAGTAGGACAGGGGGCTGTCTATGGCTACACCTTC.

In this sample, this clone turned up once. The chain uses TRBV25-1 and TRBJ2-7; D is perhaps TRBD1 (5 bases). CDR1 is MGHDK, CDR2 SYGVNS, per germline. V was pared by 4 bases and J by 3 bases, with 7 bases between. The CDR3 is 12 amino acids. CDR3 sequence (DNA): TGTGCCAGCAGTGGGACATTCTACGAGCAGTACTTC. It encodes CASSGTFYEQYF.

Comment on this clone: The junction differs from germline at one of its ends, possibly a read error. The chain uses TRBV18 and TRBJ1-1, with TRBD1 as a possible D gene (5 bases). The CDR3 is 16 amino acids. Germline V lookup: CDR1 KGHSH, CDR2 LQKENI. CDR3 bases: TGTGCCAGCTCGCCACAGGAGATGCCGATGAACACTGAAGCTTTCTTT. This codes for CASSPQEMPMNTEAFF.

V and J are TRBV29-1 and TRBJ1-1; D gene ambiguous. The CDR3 covers 11 residues. Trimming cost V 4 bases and J 5 bases, with 8 bases left between them. CDR1 and CDR2 (germline): SQVTM, ANQGSEA. This CDR3 reads CSVGGWTEAFF. The CDR3 DNA sequence: TGCAGCGTTGGGGGATGGACTGAAGCTTTCTTT.

This clone occurred a few times. V is TRBV7-9 and J is TRBJ2-7; either TRBD1 or TRBD2 may fit D (5 bases each). Per the germline V gene, CDR1 is SEHNR and CDR2 is FQNEAQ (reference sequence). Trimming took off 5 bases at V and 2 bases at J, with 13 bases between the two ends. The CDR3 is 14 residues long. This chain's CDR3 is CASSPRDQTYEQYF. The CDR3 region has the DNA TGTGCCAGCAGCCCCCGGGACCAGACCTACGAGCAGTACTTC.

This chain links TRBV28 with TRBJ1-2; D not resolved. The germline CDR1 and CDR2 sequences are MDHEN and SYDVKM. The CDR3 has 12 amino acids. V was cut by 2 bases and J by 7 bases, with 8 bases left in between. The CDR3 loop reads CASSLIGFGYTF. The CDR3 DNA sequence: TGTGCCAGCAGTTTAATAGGGTTTGGCTACACCTTC.

The chain couples TRBV5-1 to TRBJ2-2; the match to TRBD2 covers 7 bases. This CDR3 comprises 15 residues. Germline V gene data show CDR1 as SGHRS and CDR2 as YFSETQ. V trimming: 1 base; J trimming: 1 base; junction bases outside the gene matches: 1. CDR3 nucleotide sequence: TGCGCCAGCAGCTTGCCGGGAGGGAACACCGGGGAGCTGTTTTTT. Translation gives CASSLPGGNTGELFF.

The rearrangement joins TRBV12-5 to TRBJ2-7, with 9 bases aligning to TRBD2. Germline CDR1 and CDR2: LGHNT and FRNRAP. The CDR3 runs to 14 residues. V lost 3 bases and J lost 6; bases outside the gene matches: 6. DNA for the CDR3: TGTGCTAGTGGTTTCCGAGCGGGAGGCGGCGAGCAGTACTTC. Translating gives CASGFRAGGGEQYF.

This sequence joins TRBV30 and TRBJ2-7; D might be TRBD2 (6 bases). The V gene's germline CDR1 is GTSNPN and CDR2 SVGIG (reference sequence). The CDR3 is 15 residues long. The V and J ends lost 0 bases and 5 bases respectively, with 17 bases between them. CDR3 loop: CAWSVRAAGTDEQYF. CDR3 nucleotide sequence: TGTGCCTGGAGTGTACGAGCTGCAGGGACTGACGAGCAGTACTTC.

This chain joins TRBV11-3 and TRBJ2-2, with TRBD1 matching 7 bases. V was clipped by 5 bases and J by 4 bases; unmatched bases: 7. Looked up from germline, CDR1 is SGHNT and CDR2 is YENEEA. This CDR3 spans 15 amino acids. CDR3: CASSPRQGRTGELFF. The CDR3 DNA follows: TGTGCCAGCAGCCCACGACAGGGTCGCACCGGGGAGCTGTTTTTT.

The rearrangement links TRBV27 to TRBJ2-1; 8 nucleotides align to TRBD2. The germline V gene encodes CDR1 MNHEY and CDR2 SMNVEV (reference sequence). The CDR3 sequence is 16 residues long. V gave up 2 bases and J gave up 6 bases; unmatched junction bases: 9. This chain's CDR3 is CASSLGGTRVTNEQFF. In DNA, the CDR3 is TGTGCCAGCAGTTTAGGAGGGACTAGAGTTACCAATGAGCAGTTCTTC.

This chain uses TRBV19 with TRBJ1-1; possible D gene TRBD1, 5 bases. CDR1 is LNHDA and CDR2 is SQIVND in the germline V gene (reference sequence). V was clipped by 8 bases and J by 0 bases, with 19 bases between them. This CDR3 is built from 16 residues. CDR3 coding DNA: TGTGCCAGTCTGCGGACGGACACATACATGAACACTGAAGCTTTCTTT. Encoded protein: CASLRTDTYMNTEAFF.

The chain uses TRBV6-5 and TRBJ2-1; 8 bases are shared with TRBD1. Germline V lookup: CDR1 MNHEY, CDR2 SVGAGI. This CDR3 has 14 amino acids. Unmatched junction bases numbered 11, after V lost 6 bases and J lost 10 bases. The CDR3 region is CASRPGGTGREQFF. The CDR3 nucleotides are TGTGCCAGCAGGCCCGGCGGGACAGGTCGGGAGCAGTTCTTC.